This entry lists 14 T cell receptor beta chains sequenced from one sample in a study of CDR3 diversity in severe acne. TCRdb fed the PCR reads into MiXCR, producing one record per CDR3 protein. The sample lists fewer than 90,000 distinct CDR3 sequences; around 54% were seen once. Source material: blood. The receptors here all came from a male donor with severe acne vulgaris.

This clonotype was seen ten or more times. The rearrangement links TRBV5-1 to TRBJ2-1, with a weak D call TRBD2 (6 bases). The CDR3 covers 17 residues. Trimming cost V 0 bases and J 5 bases, with 18 bases left between them. Germline CDR1 SGHRS, CDR2 YFSETQ. Here the CDR3 reads CASSLETGVLANNEQFF. The CDR3 DNA sequence: TGCGCCAGCAGCTTGGAAACGGGAGTTCTGGCTAACAATGAGCAGTTCTTC.

This clonotype was observed many times. The chain links TRBV10-3 to TRBJ2-7; D perhaps matches TRBD1 (5 bases). V was cut by 7 bases and J by 3 bases, with 13 bases left in between. There are 13 residues in the CDR3. From germline, CDR1 is ENHRY and CDR2 SYGVKD. The CDR3 is CAITDRLGYEQYF. Written as DNA, the CDR3 is TGTGCCATCACAGACAGACTTGGCTACGAGCAGTACTTC.

The chain joins TRBV28 to TRBJ2-7; D perhaps matches TRBD2 (6 bases). Trimming pared 6 bases from V and 0 bases from J, leaving 9 bases between. The CDR3 is made up of 13 amino acids. CDR1 is MDHEN, CDR2 SYDVKM, per germline. The CDR3 region has the DNA TGTGCCAGCAGCACCGGGAGCTCCTACGAGCAGTACTTC. Translation gives CASSTGSSYEQYF.

This clonotype was found many times. J is TRBJ1-6 and V is TRBV20-1; the match to TRBD1 covers 9 bases. CDR3 length equals 16 residues. The trim removed 6 bases at V and 7 bases at J, leaving 13 bases unmatched. The germline V gene has CDR1 DFQATT and CDR2 SNEGSKA (reference sequence). CDR3 coding DNA: TGCAGTGCCCCCCGGGTGACCGGGACAGGGAATTCACCCCTCCACTTT. Translating it yields CSAPRVTGTGNSPLHF.

This clonotype was counted ten times or more. As DNA, the CDR3 is TGTGCCAGCAGCCTGCTAGGGAGAGAGACCCAGTACTTC. It encodes CASSLLGRETQYF. V usage is TRBV7-6 and J usage is TRBJ2-5; weak D call: TRBD2 (5 bases). V was pared by 5 bases and J by 4 bases, with 11 bases between. The CDR3 loop spans 13 amino acids. The germline V gene has CDR1 SGHVS and CDR2 FNYEAQ. Full variable domain (outside the CDR3, taken from reference TRBV7-6 and TRBJ2-5): GAGVSQSPRYKVTKRGQDVALRCDPISGHVSLYWYRQALGQGPEFLTYFNYEAQQDKSGLPNDRFSAERPEGSISTLTIQRTEQRDSAMYRCASSLLGRETQYFGPGTRLLVL.

CDR3 nucleotides: TGCGCCAGCAGAGGGGGGGGGACTAGCGGACGGGGTGAGCAGTTCTTC. It translates to CASRGGGTSGRGEQFF. The chain combines TRBV10-1 with TRBJ2-1, with 11 bases fitting TRBD2. CDR1 and CDR2 from the germline V gene are WNHNN and SYGVQD (reference sequence). The CDR3 consists of 16 residues. With V trimmed by 6 bases and J by 9 bases, 13 bases remained unmatched.

The sample holds a few counts of this clonotype. The chain recombines TRBV6-5 with TRBJ2-3; 9 bases line up with TRBD2. J gave up 2 bases and V 7 bases, and 7 bases lay outside the gene matches. Germline V gives CDR1 MNHEY, CDR2 SVGAGI. The CDR3 totals 15 residues. CDR3 coding DNA: TGTGCCAGCACCCAGCGGGGGGCCCCCACAGATACGCAGTATTTT. It translates to CASTQRGAPTDTQYF.

The rearrangement joins TRBV29-1 to TRBJ2-5, with D perhaps TRBD1 (6 bases). V lost 6 bases and J lost 1, with 15 bases in between. This CDR3 has 14 residues. CDR1 and CDR2 (germline): SQVTM, ANQGSEA. The CDR3 DNA reads as TGCAGCGTCACCAAGAGGACAGCCCAAGAGACCCAGTACTTC. Translating gives CSVTKRTAQETQYF.

Many counts were recorded for this clonotype. The chain employs TRBV9 and TRBJ1-3; the match to TRBD1 covers 8 bases. The CDR3 runs to 14 residues. CDR1 is SGDLS, CDR2 YYNGEE, per germline. The ends lost 3 bases at V and 5 bases at J; junction bases unmatched: 4. CDR3 sequence reads: CASSATGGRNTIYF. The CDR3 coding sequence is TGTGCCAGCAGCGCCACAGGGGGAAGAAACACCATATATTTT.

The chain carries TRBV25-1 and TRBJ2-7, with TRBD1 matching 10 bases. CDR1 is MGHDK and CDR2 is SYGVNS in the germline V gene. The CDR3 is made up of 14 amino acids. The trim removed 5 bases at V and 3 bases at J, leaving 4 bases unmatched. Here the CDR3 reads CASSNWDRGYEQYF. The CDR3 DNA sequence: TGTGCCAGCAGTAATTGGGACAGGGGCTACGAGCAGTACTTC.

Many counts were recorded for this clonotype. This chain links TRBV19 with TRBJ2-3; D gene uncertain. The CDR3 extends over 16 amino acids. The germline gives CDR1 LNHDA, CDR2 SQIVND (reference sequence). Trimming cost V 6 bases and J 2 bases, with 18 bases left between them. CDR3 DNA: TGTGCCAGTAGCCTGGCCGTGCTGTCCACCACAGATACGCAGTATTTT. Protein product: CASSLAVLSTTDTQYF.

The chain couples TRBV29-1 to TRBJ1-2; 7 bases match TRBD1. Per the germline V gene, CDR1 is SQVTM and CDR2 is ANQGSEA. The trim removed 8 bases at V and 1 base at J, leaving 7 bases unmatched. CDR3 length: 13 amino acids. CDR3 residues: CSFRDRLNYGYTF. The CDR3 DNA sequence: TGCAGCTTCCGGGACAGACTTAACTATGGCTACACCTTC.

V is TRBV10-1 and J is TRBJ2-7; D unresolved. The CDR3 has 13 amino acids. V was cut by 4 bases and J by 2 bases, with 9 bases left in between. Germline CDR1 reads WNHNN; CDR2 reads SYGVQD (reference sequence). The CDR3 loop is CASSAGSTYEQYF. Written as DNA, the CDR3 is TGCGCCAGCAGTGCGGGCAGTACCTACGAGCAGTACTTC.

This clonotype was recorded many times. The rearrangement uses TRBV20-1 and TRBJ2-5; 9 bases map to TRBD2. CDR1 and CDR2 (germline): DFQATT, SNEGSKA (reference sequence). The CDR3 totals 15 residues. Germline trimming cut 7 bases from V and 5 bases from J; bases unmatched to any gene: 14. The chain's CDR3 is CSGAKRLAGRETQYF. CDR3 sequence (DNA): TGCAGTGGGGCGAAAAGGCTAGCGGGGAGGGAGACCCAGTACTTC.